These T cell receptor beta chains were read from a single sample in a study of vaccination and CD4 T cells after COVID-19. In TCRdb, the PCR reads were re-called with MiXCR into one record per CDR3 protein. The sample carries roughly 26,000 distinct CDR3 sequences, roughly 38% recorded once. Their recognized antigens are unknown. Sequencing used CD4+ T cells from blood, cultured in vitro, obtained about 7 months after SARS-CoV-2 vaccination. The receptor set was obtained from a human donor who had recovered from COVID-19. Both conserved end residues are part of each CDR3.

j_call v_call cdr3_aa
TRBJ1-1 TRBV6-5 CASSWGPMNTEAFF
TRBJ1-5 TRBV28 CASKTGTGDRPQHF
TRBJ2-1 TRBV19 CASSIYNEQFF
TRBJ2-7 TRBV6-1 CASRRQTDYEQYF
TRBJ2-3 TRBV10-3 CAIQDRTADTQYF
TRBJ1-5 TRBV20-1 CSAKGDGNQPQHF
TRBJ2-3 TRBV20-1 CSGRPSTDTQYF
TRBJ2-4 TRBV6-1 CASAYLAKNIQYF
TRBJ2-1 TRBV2 CASTGTSGSVEQFF
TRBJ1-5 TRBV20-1 CSARALAGGQPQHF
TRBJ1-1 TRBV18 CASSPGDRSFF